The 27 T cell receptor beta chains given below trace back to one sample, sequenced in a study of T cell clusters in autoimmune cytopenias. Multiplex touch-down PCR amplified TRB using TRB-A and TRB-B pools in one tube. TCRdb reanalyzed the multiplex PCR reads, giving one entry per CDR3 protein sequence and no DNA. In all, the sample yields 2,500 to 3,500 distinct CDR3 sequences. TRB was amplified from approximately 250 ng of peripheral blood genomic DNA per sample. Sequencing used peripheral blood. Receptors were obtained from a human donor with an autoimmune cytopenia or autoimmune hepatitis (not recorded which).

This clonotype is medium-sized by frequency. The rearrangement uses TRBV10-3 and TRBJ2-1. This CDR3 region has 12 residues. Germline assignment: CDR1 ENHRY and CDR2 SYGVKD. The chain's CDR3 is CAISEAYNEQFF.

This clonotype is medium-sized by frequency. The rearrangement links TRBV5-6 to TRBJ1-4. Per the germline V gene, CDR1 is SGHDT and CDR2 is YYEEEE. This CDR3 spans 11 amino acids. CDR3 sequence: CASSFGEKLFF.

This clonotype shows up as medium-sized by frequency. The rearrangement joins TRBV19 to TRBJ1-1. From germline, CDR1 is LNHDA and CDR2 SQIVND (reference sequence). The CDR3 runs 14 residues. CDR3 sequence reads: CASSIGGASTEAFF.

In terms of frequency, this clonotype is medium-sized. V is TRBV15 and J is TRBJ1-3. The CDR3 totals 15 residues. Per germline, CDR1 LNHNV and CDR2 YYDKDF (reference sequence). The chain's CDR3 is CATSSGPHSGNTIYF.

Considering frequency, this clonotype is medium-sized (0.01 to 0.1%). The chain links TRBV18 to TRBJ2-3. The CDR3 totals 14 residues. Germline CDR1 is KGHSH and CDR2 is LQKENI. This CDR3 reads CASSPLSTTDTQYF.

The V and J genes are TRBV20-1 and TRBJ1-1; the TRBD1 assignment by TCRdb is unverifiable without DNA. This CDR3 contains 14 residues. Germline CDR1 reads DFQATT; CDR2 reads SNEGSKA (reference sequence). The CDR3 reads CSAPNRGLNTEAFF.

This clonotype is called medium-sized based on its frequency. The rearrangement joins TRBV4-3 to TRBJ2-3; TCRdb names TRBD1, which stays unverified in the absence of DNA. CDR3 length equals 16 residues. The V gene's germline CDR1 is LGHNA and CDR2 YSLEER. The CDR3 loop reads CASSQDKGQGADTQYF.

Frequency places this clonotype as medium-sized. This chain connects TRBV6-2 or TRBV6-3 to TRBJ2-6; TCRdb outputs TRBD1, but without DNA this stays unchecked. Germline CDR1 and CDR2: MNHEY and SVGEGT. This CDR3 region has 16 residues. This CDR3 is CASSYPGRAGANVLTF.

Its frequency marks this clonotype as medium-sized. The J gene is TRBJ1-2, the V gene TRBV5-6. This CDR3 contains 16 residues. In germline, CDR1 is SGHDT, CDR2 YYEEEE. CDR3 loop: CASSLVSVRPLGGYTF.

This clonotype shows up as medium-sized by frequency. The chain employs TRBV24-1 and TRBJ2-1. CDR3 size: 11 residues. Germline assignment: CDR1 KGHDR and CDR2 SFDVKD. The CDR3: CATSDFNEQFF.

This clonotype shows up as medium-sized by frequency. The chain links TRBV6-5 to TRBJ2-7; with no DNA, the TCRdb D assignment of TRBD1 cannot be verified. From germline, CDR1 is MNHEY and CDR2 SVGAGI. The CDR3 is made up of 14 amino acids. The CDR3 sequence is CASSYEGQGLLQYF.

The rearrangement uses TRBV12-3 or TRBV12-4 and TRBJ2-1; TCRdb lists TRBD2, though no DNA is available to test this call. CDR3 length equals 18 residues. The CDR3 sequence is CASSLGAGLAGGLNEQFF.

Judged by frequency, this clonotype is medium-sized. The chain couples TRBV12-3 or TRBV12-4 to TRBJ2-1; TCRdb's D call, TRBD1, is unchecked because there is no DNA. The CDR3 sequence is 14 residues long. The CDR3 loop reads CASIPGQGYNEQFF.

The CDR3 is CASSLGGANTGELFF. The rearrangement links TRBV11-2 to TRBJ2-2; TCRdb picks TRBD1, but there is no DNA to check that call. The CDR3 sequence is 15 residues long. CDR1 is SGHAT, CDR2 FQNNGV, per germline.

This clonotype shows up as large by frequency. The CDR3 reads CASSYSVQGYYEQYF. The rearrangement joins TRBV6-5 to TRBJ2-7; lacking DNA, the TRBD1 call made by TCRdb goes unchecked. Germline assignment: CDR1 MNHEY and CDR2 SVGAGI. The CDR3 consists of 15 residues.

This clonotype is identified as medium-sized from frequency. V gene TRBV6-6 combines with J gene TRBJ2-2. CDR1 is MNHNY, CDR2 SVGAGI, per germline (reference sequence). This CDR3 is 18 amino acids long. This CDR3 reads CASSYSPSTPRDTGELFF.

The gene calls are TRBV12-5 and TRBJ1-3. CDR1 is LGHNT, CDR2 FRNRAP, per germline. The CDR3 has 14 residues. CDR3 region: CASGLEGPGNTIYF.

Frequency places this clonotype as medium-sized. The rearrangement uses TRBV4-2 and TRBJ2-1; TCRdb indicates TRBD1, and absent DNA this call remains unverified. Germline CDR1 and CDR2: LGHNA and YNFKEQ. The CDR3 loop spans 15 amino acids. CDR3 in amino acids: CASSQGQGDYNEQFF.

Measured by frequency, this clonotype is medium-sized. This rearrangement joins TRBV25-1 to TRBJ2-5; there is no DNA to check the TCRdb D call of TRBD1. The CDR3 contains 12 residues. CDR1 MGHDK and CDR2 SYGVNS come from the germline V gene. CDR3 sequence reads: CASTPGAETQYF.

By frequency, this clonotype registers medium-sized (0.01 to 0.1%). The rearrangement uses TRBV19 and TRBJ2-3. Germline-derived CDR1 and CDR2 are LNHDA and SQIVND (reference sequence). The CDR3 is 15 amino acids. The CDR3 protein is CASSILRSGSDTQYF.

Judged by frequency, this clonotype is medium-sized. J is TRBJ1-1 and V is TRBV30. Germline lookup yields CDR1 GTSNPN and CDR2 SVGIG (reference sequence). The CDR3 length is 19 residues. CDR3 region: CAWTSYGGALILMNTEAFF. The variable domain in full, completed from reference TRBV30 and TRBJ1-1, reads SQTIHQWPATLVQPVGSPLSLECTVEGTSNPNLYWYRQAAGRGLQLLFYSVGIGQISSEVPQNLSASRPQDRQFILSSKKLLLSDSGFYLCAWTSYGGALILMNTEAFFGQGTRLTVV.

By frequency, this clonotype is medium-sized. The CDR3 is CASSLWTGGADTQYF. The chain recombines TRBV5-6 with TRBJ2-3; TCRdb returns TRBD1, unconfirmable since there is no DNA. The CDR3 totals 15 residues. Germline V gene data show CDR1 as SGHDT and CDR2 as YYEEEE.

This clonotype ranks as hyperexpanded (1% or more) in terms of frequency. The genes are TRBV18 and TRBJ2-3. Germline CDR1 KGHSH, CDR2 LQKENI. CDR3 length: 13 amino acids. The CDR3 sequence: CASSPASRDTQYF.

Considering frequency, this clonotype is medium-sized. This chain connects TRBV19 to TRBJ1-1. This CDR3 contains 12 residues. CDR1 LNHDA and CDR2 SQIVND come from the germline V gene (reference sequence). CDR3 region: CASTAGSTEAFF.

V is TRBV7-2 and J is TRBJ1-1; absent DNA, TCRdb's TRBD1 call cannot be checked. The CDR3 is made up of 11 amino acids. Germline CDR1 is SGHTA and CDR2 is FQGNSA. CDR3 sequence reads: CASSYGGEAFF.

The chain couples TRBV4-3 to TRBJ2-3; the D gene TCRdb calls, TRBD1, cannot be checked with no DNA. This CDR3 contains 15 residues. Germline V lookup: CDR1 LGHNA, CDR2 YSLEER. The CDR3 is CASSQLGGFADTQYF.

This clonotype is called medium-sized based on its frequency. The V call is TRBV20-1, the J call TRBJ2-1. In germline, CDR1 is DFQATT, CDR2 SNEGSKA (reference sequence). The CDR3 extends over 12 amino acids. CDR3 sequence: CSARAYLGEQFF.